The sequence of this TCR beta chain was determined in a study of memory CD4+ T cells and cytomegalovirus serostatus. For the study at large: Healthy Belgian adult donors included fewer than 10 CMV-positive and 24 CMV-negative people.

The sort gate was single viable CD3+CD4+CD8-CD45RO+ cells for memory CD4+ T cells. Serostatus was set by detecting CMV pp150, pp28, p38, p52 IgG. Authors' analysis steps: After removing out-of-frame reads, around 2.2 million distinct TCRbeta sequences remained. Sequencing used immunoSEQ multiplex PCR; TCRdb keeps in-frame clones, though not all of them. The V and J calls and the clone size are those of that table, but D and trimming were determined from the DNA. The sample shows some 44,000 clones, over 70% of them seen only once. This CDR3 region has 11 residues. The V end lost 7 bases, the J end lost 7 bases, and 13 bases lay between the germline ends. Germline loops: CDR1 SQVTM, CDR2 ANQGSEA. This clone was recorded a few times. Its antigen is currently unknown. Findings and caveats of the study: Each of 65 to 70 CMV-associated TCRbeta sequences occurred in one to five individuals.

This TCR came from an adult in good health and CMV-seronegative. The material sequenced was memory CD4+ T cells from blood. This sequence joins TRBV29-1 and TRBJ1-2; perhaps TRBD1 as D (5 bases). The CDR3 DNA sequence: TGCAGCGCTCAGGGTGAGGGTGGCTACACCTTC. Encoded protein: CSAQGEGGYTF. The full variable domain, completed using reference TRBV29-1 and TRBJ1-2, is SAVISQKPSRDICQRGTSLTIQCQVDSQVTMMFWYRQQPGQSLTLIATANQGSEATYESGFVIDKFPISRPNLTFSTLTVSNMSPEDSSIYLCSAQGEGGYTFGSGTRLTVV.